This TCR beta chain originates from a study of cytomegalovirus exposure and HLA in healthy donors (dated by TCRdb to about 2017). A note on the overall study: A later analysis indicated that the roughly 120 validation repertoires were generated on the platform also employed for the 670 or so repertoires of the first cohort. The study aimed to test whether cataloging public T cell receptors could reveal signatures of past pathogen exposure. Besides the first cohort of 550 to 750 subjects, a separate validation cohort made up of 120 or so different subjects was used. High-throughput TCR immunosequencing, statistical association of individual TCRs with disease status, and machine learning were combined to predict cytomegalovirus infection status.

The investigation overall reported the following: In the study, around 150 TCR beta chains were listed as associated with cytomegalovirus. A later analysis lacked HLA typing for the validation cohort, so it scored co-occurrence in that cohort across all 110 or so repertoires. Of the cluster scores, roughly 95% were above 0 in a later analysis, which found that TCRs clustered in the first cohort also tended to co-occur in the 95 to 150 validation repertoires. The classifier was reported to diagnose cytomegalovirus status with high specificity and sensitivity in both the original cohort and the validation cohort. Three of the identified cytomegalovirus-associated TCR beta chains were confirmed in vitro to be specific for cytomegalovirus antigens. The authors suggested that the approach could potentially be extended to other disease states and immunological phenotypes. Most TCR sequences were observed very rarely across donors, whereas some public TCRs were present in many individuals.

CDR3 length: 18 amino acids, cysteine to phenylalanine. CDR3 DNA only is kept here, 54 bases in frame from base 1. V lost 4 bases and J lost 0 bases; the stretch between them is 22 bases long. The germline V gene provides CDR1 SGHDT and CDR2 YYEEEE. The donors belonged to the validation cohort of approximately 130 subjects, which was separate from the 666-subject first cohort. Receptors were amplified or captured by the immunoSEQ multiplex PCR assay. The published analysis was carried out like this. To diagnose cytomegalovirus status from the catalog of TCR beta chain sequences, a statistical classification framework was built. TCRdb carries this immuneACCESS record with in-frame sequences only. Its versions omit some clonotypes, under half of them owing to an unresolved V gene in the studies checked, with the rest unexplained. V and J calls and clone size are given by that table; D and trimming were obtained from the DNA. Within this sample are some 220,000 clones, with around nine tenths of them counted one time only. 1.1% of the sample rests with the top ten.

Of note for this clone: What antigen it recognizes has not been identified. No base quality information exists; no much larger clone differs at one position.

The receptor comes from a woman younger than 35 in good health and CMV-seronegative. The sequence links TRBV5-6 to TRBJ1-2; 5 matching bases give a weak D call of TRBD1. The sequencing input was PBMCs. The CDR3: CASSKPPPGVLTNYGYTF. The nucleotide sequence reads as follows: TGTGCCAGCAGCAAACCCCCGCCGGGGGTTCTAACTAACTATGGCTACACCTTC. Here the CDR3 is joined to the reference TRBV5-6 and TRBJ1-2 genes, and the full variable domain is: DAGVTQSPTHLIKTRGQQVTLRCSPKSGHDTVSWYQQALGQGPQFIFQYYEEEERQRGNFPDRFSGHQFPNYSSELNVNALLLGDSALYLCASSKPPPGVLTNYGYTFGSGTRLTVV.